The clone carrying this T cell receptor (beta chain) was seen ten or more times. As yet, its antigen is unknown. CDR3 size: 14 residues. Unmatched junction bases numbered 1, after V lost 2 bases and J lost 4 bases. This record belongs to a study of blood T cells in healthy people across ages. Whole-study results and caveats: Per-million-T-cell TCR beta diversity fell roughly linearly with age.

Alongside a J-beta primer mix, a sample-barcoded 5' primer served in a second PCR lasting roughly 6 to 12 cycles. TCRdb independently ran MiXCR on the 5' RACE reads; one entry per CDR3 protein. The sample includes 600,000 or so distinct CDR3 sequences, approximately 21% seen only once; the top ten take roughly 3.6%. The clonotype originates from a man aged 65-85 years in good health. The source material was blood. The rearrangement uses TRBV12-3 or TRBV12-4 and TRBJ2-1; 8 bases agree with TRBD2. The CDR3: CASSLPGGYNEQFF. The CDR3 DNA sequence: TGTGCCAGCAGTTTACCGGGAGGGTACAATGAGCAGTTCTTC.